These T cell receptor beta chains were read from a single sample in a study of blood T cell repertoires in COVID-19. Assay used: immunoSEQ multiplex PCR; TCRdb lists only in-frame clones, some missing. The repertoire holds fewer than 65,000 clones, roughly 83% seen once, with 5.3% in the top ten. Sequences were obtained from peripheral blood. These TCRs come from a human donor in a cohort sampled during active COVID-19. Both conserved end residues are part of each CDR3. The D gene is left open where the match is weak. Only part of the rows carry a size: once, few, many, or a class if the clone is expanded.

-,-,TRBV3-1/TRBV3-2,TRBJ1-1,CASSQYRDKGTEAFF,TGTGCCAGCAGCCAGTACAGGGATAAGGGGACTGAAGCTTTCTTT
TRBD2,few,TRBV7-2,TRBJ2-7,CASSRTSGSYEQYF,TGTGCCAGCAGCCGTACTAGCGGGAGTTACGAGCAGTACTTC
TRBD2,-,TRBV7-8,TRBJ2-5,CASSLEERGFQETQYF,TGTGCCAGCAGCTTAGAGGAGCGGGGGTTCCAAGAGACCCAGTACTTC
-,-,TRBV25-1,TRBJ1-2,CASSERGKGGYTF,TGTGCCAGCAGTGAAAGAGGGAAAGGTGGCTACACCTTC
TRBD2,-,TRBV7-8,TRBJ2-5,CASSSGTSGGSQETQYF,TGTGCCAGCAGCTCCGGGACTAGCGGGGGTTCTCAAGAGACCCAGTACTTC
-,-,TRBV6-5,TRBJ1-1,CASSTGQGNTEAFF,TGTGCCAGCAGTACGGGACAAGGAAACACTGAAGCTTTCTTT
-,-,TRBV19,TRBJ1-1,CASSEIGGSTEAFF,TGTGCCAGTTCCGAGATTGGAGGCTCCACTGAAGCTTTCTTT
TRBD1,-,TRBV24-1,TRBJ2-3,CATARDRGIDTQYF,TGTGCCACCGCCCGGGACAGGGGAATCGATACGCAGTATTTT
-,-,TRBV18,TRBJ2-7,CASSSLADEQYF,TGTGCCAGCTCATCCCTGGCGGACGAGCAGTACTTC
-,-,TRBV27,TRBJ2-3,CASRLYEADTQYF,TGTGCCAGCAGACTCTATGAAGCAGATACGCAGTATTTT
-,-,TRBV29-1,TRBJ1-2,CSVGGGDYGYTF,TGCAGCGTTGGGGGCGGCGACTATGGCTACACCTTC
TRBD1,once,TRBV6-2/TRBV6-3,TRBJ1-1,CASSLPGGIAKTAEAFF,TGTGCCAGCAGCCTCCCAGGGGGCATAGCCAAAACGGCTGAAGCTTTCTTT
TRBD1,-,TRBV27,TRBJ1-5,CASSIRGTNQPQHF,TGTGCCAGCAGTATCAGGGGGACCAATCAGCCCCAGCATTTT
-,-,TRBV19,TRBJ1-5,CAIGTAYSNQPQHF,TGTGCCATAGGGACTGCCTATAGCAATCAGCCCCAGCATTTT
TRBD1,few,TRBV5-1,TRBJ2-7,CASSLGQGDYEQYF,TGCGCCAGCAGCTTAGGACAGGGGGATTACGAGCAGTACTTC
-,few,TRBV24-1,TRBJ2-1,CATSDSGYNEQFF,TGTGCCACCAGTGATTCAGGTTACAATGAGCAGTTCTTC
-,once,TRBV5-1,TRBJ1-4,CASRSDSDNEKLFF,TGCGCCAGCAGATCAGACAGTGATAATGAAAAACTGTTTTTT
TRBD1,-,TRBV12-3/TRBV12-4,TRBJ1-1,CASTRDRGTEAFF,TGTGCCAGTACCCGGGACAGGGGCACTGAAGCTTTCTTT